This TCR beta chain derives from a study of blood T cell repertoires in COVID-19. Study processing details: Amplifying reference gene primers gave estimates of nucleated cell counts. The data were produced by immunoSEQ multiplex PCR, yet TCRdb's version contains in-frame clones alone and is incomplete. From that table come the V and J calls and clone size; the DNA was used to work out D and trimming. The sample has a few hundred thousand clones, 80% to 90% seen once; the top ten hold 0.95% to 1.5%. V was clipped by 6 bases and J by 5 bases; unmatched bases: 7. Germline V gene sequence: CDR1 LGHDT, CDR2 YNNKEL (reference sequence). CDR3 length: 13 amino acids.

The V call is TRBV3-1 (or the pseudogene TRBV3-2), the J call TRBJ2-7; 7 nucleotides line up with TRBD2. Sequencing used peripheral blood. The sequence was obtained from a man between 40 and 49 years old with acute or convalescent COVID-19. The CDR3 DNA sequence: TGTGCCAGCAGACAACGGGGGGTCGACGAGCAGTACTTC. It translates to CASRQRGVDEQYF.